The entry below gives a single T cell receptor (beta chain) sequence along with its context. Antigen specificity is unknown. The method was immunoSEQ multiplex PCR; TCRdb's version includes in-frame clones alone and lacks a portion of them. This sample has more than 50,000 clones, with over 80% found just once. The CDR3 extends over 15 amino acids. The germline CDR1 and CDR2 sequences are SGHAT and FQNNGV. V trimming: 5 bases; J trimming: 4 bases; junction bases outside the gene matches: 9. This specimen comes from a study of pediatric ulcerative colitis. Study-wide results and limits: Substantially fewer templates came from a couple of patients' blood samples. Repertoires came from total lymphocyte DNA, not specific subsets.

The chain carries TRBV11-2 and TRBJ2-3; 7 nucleotides line up with TRBD2. The specimen sequenced was blood. This TCR was recovered from a boy between 10 and 17 years old who was a control in a study of pediatric ulcerative colitis. CDR3 sequence reads: CASSPGRGEADTQYF. CDR3 DNA: TGTGCCAGCAGCCCCGGTCGGGGGGAGGCAGATACGCAGTATTTT.